This is a list of T cell receptor beta chains from one sample in a study of identical twins. TCRdb used MiXCR to reprocess the 5' RACE reads, holding one entry per CDR3 protein. The table shows 450,000 or so distinct CDR3 sequences, with more than 13% occurring only once. These sequences were also reported in another study, on yellow fever vaccine responses in identical twins.

Input material: CD4+ T cells sorted from blood. Receptors originate from a woman aged 18 to 35 in good health. Both conserved end residues are part of each CDR3. D genes are given only for firm matches. Clone size is not always given. Where it is, it says once, few, many or a class for expanded clones.

abundance,j_gene,d_gene,v_gene,CDR3aa,CDR3nt
few,TRBJ2-5,NA,TRBV7-2,CASSSILGETQYF,TGTGCCAGCAGCTCTATTCTCGGGGAGACCCAGTACTTC
NA,TRBJ1-2,NA,TRBV7-9,CASSHRDGYGYTF,TGTGCCAGCAGCCACCGGGACGGCTATGGCTACACCTTC
NA,TRBJ2-6,TRBD1,TRBV28,CASSLGRGSSSGANVLTF,TGTGCCAGCAGTTTAGGCAGGGGGTCTTCCTCTGGGGCCAACGTCCTGACTTTC
few,TRBJ1-2,NA,TRBV11-2,CASSFNGGDYGYTF,TGTGCCAGCAGCTTCAACGGGGGGGACTATGGCTACACCTTC
few,TRBJ1-6,TRBD1,TRBV6-1,CASSEGDRASSPLHF,TGTGCCAGCAGTGAAGGGGACAGGGCGTCCTCACCCCTCCACTTT
NA,TRBJ2-1,TRBD2,TRBV3-1,CASSQAAQRGGSYNEQFF,TGTGCCAGCAGCCAAGCTGCCCAGCGGGGGGGCTCCTACAATGAGCAGTTCTTC
NA,TRBJ2-7,NA,TRBV29-1,CSVEEGAAYEQYF,TGCAGCGTTGAGGAAGGGGCCGCCTACGAGCAGTACTTC
NA,TRBJ2-5,TRBD2,TRBV10-3,CAISGKREMETQYF,TGTGCCATCAGTGGAAAGCGGGAGATGGAGACCCAGTACTTC
many,TRBJ2-7,TRBD1,TRBV20-1,CSARGGTGSSYEQYF,TGCAGTGCTAGAGGGGGGACAGGGAGCTCCTACGAGCAGTACTTC
few,TRBJ2-1,NA,TRBV6-2/TRBV6-3,CASSTQGGSYNEQFF,TGTGCCAGCAGTACCCAGGGGGGCTCCTACAATGAGCAGTTCTTC
few,TRBJ2-6,NA,TRBV9,CASSVGGANVLTF,TGTGCCAGCAGCGTAGGGGGGGCCAACGTCCTGACTTTC
many,TRBJ1-3,NA,TRBV6-5,CASSSNNLSGNTIYF,TGTGCCAGCAGTTCCAACAATCTGTCTGGAAACACCATATATTTT
few,TRBJ2-7,TRBD1,TRBV27,CASSYGAGQGAYEQYF,TGTGCCAGCAGTTACGGGGCAGGGCAGGGGGCCTACGAGCAGTACTTC
NA,TRBJ2-4,NA,TRBV20-1,CSARPGLSKNIQYF,TGCAGTGCTAGGCCTGGACTATCCAAAAACATTCAGTACTTC
few,TRBJ2-6,TRBD1,TRBV12-3/TRBV12-4,CASSGLGAGGTGANVLTF,TGTGCCAGCAGTGGACTTGGGGCAGGGGGTACTGGGGCCAACGTCCTGACTTTC
NA,TRBJ2-3,TRBD2,TRBV3-1,CTSSSPFSGGARTDTQYF,TGTACCAGCAGTTCCCCCTTTAGCGGGGGGGCACGAACAGATACGCAGTATTTT
NA,TRBJ2-7,TRBD1,TRBV27,CASSLQGALTYEQYF,TGTGCCAGCAGCCTACAGGGGGCGCTTACTTACGAGCAGTACTTC
NA,TRBJ2-1,NA,TRBV20-1,CSASYKKPNEQFF,TGCAGTGCTAGTTACAAGAAGCCCAATGAGCAGTTCTTC
NA,TRBJ1-1,NA,TRBV19,CASSIEGLTEAFF,TGTGCCAGTAGTATAGAAGGTCTCACTGAAGCTTTCTTT
many,TRBJ2-3,NA,TRBV6-2/TRBV6-3,CASSYHPDTQYF,TGTGCCAGCAGTTACCATCCAGATACGCAGTATTTT
few,TRBJ2-3,TRBD2,TRBV20-1,CSARGPIAGGLTDTQYF,TGCAGTGCTAGAGGCCCAATAGCGGGAGGACTCACAGATACGCAGTATTTT
many,TRBJ2-3,TRBD2,TRBV20-1,CSARDLGGTDTQYF,TGCAGTGCTAGAGATCTCGGGGGGACAGATACGCAGTATTTT
few,TRBJ2-7,TRBD2,TRBV28,CASTETSGRGEQYF,TGTGCCAGCACCGAGACTAGCGGGAGGGGCGAGCAGTACTTC
NA,TRBJ2-4,NA,TRBV10-3,CAISESGENIQYF,TGTGCCATCAGTGAGTCCGGGGAAAACATTCAGTACTTC
NA,TRBJ2-7,NA,TRBV6-6,CASRTNSYEQYF,TGTGCCAGTCGGACAAACTCCTACGAGCAGTACTTC
few,TRBJ2-5,NA,TRBV7-2,CASRSFMGAGETQYF,TGTGCCAGCAGGTCCTTTATGGGAGCCGGGGAGACCCAGTACTTC
many,TRBJ2-7,TRBD2,TRBV15,CATSRDPGLSKGYEQYF,TGTGCCACCAGCAGAGACCCGGGACTATCGAAGGGGTACGAGCAGTACTTC
few,TRBJ2-5,TRBD1,TRBV6-1,CASIHTGTGGMETQYF,TGTGCCAGCATTCACACCGGGACAGGGGGCATGGAGACCCAGTACTTC
few,TRBJ2-2,NA,TRBV7-9,CASNIAGELFF,TGTGCCAGCAACATTGCCGGGGAGCTGTTTTTT
NA,TRBJ1-1,NA,TRBV6-5,CATGSTEAFF,TGTGCCACCGGTTCTACTGAAGCTTTCTTT
many,TRBJ1-4,NA,TRBV5-1,CASSLEGSNEKLFF,TGTGCCAGCAGCTTAGAAGGGAGTAATGAAAAACTGTTTTTT
few,TRBJ2-2,NA,TRBV6-2/TRBV6-3,CASKDTTYSNTGELFF,TGTGCCAGTAAGGACACAACGTATTCGAACACCGGGGAGCTGTTTTTT
NA,TRBJ2-2,NA,TRBV7-9,CASSPGRVGELFF,TGTGCCAGCAGCCCGGGACGGGTCGGGGAGCTGTTTTTT
few,TRBJ1-3,NA,TRBV12-3/TRBV12-4,CASSLDSFSGNTIYF,TGTGCCAGCAGCTTAGACAGCTTCTCTGGAAACACCATATATTTT
few,TRBJ2-1,NA,TRBV11-2,CASSLDISRRAGNEQFF,TGTGCCAGCAGCTTAGACATTAGCCGGAGGGCCGGTAATGAGCAGTTCTTC
few,TRBJ2-1,TRBD2,TRBV12-3/TRBV12-4,CASSLLGLAGSYNEQFF,TGTGCCAGCAGTTTATTAGGGCTAGCGGGTTCTTACAATGAGCAGTTCTTC
few,TRBJ2-7,NA,TRBV12-3/TRBV12-4,CASRLRGSGGYEQYF,TGTGCCAGCAGGCTAAGAGGTAGCGGTGGGTACGAGCAGTACTTC
few,TRBJ2-1,NA,TRBV20-1,CSARGEGEQFF,TGCAGTGCTAGAGGCGAGGGTGAGCAGTTCTTC
few,TRBJ2-2,NA,TRBV11-1,CASSNWPRGRANTGELFF,TGTGCCAGCAGCAATTGGCCCCGGGGACGGGCGAACACCGGGGAGCTGTTTTTT
NA,TRBJ2-1,NA,TRBV7-2,CASGYDRSSYNEQFF,TGTGCCAGCGGTTACGACCGGAGCTCCTACAATGAGCAGTTCTTC
NA,TRBJ2-3,NA,TRBV27,CASSPGRGYTQYF,TGTGCCAGCAGTCCCGGAAGGGGTTATACGCAGTATTTT
NA,TRBJ1-2,NA,TRBV18,CASSPGRDNYGYTF,TGTGCCAGCTCACCCGGCAGGGACAACTATGGCTACACCTTC